This T cell receptor (beta chain) was profiled in a study of early T cells in non-severe SARS-CoV-2 infection. Study details: Chains were unpaired, as sequencing was done on bulk RNA from unsorted whole blood.

MiXCR, applied by TCRdb to the 5' RACE reads, yields one record per CDR3 protein. Among some 30,000 distinct CDR3 sequences listed, around 3% were seen once. The table lists this clonotype with many counts. The TCR originated in an adult who was a healthcare worker with PCR-confirmed SARS-CoV-2 infection or an uninfected control (not recorded which). The source material was whole blood.

The CDR3 DNA follows: TGTGCCAGCAGCAGAGGGGGGGATTACCAAGAGACCCAGTACTTC. Amino acids: CASSRGGDYQETQYF. This chain uses TRBV5-5 with TRBJ2-5; D possibly corresponds to TRBD2 (7 bases). The ends were cut back, 4 bases at V and 0 bases at J, with 13 bases in the middle. The CDR3 has 15 residues. CDR1 SGHKS and CDR2 YYEKEE come from the germline V gene (reference sequence). Using reference TRBV5-5 and TRBJ2-5 for the parts outside the CDR3, the full variable domain is DAGVTQSPTHLIKTRGQQVTLRCSPISGHKSVSWYQQVLGQGPQFIFQYYEKEERGRGNFPDRFSARQFPNYSSELNVNALLLGDSALYLCASSRGGDYQETQYFGPGTRLLVL.